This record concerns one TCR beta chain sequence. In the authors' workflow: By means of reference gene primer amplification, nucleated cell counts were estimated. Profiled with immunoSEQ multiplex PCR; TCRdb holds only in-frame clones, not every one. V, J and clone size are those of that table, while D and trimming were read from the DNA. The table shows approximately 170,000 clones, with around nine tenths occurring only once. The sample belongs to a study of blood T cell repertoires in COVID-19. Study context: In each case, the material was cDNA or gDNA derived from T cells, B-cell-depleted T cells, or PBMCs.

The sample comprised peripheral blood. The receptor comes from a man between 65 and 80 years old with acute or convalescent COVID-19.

The CDR3 sequence: CASSPPLRGKAGNTIYF. In nucleotides, the CDR3 is TGTGCCAGCAGCCCGCCCCTCAGGGGGAAGGCTGGAAACACCATATATTTT. The chain links TRBV13 to TRBJ1-3; TRBD1 aligns across 7 bases. The ends lost 5 bases at V and 2 bases at J; junction bases unmatched: 12. The CDR3 loop spans 17 amino acids. The germline V gene has CDR1 PRHDT and CDR2 FYEKMQ (reference sequence).